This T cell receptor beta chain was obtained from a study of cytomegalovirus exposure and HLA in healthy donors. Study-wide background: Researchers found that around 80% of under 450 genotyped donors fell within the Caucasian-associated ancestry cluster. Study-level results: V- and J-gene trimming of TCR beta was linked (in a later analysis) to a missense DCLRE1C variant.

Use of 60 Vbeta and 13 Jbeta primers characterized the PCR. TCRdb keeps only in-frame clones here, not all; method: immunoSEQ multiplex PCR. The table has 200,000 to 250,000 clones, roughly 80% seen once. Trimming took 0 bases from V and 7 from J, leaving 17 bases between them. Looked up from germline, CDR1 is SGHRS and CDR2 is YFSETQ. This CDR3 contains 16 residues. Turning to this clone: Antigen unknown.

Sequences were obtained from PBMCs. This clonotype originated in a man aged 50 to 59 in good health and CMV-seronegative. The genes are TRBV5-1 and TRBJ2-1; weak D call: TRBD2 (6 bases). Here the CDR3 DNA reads TGCGCCAGCAGCTTGGGCCTGAGACTAGGGGTAAATGAGCAGTTCTTC. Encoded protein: CASSLGLRLGVNEQFF.